Presented here are 23 T cell receptor beta chains from one specimen sequenced in a study of T cells in Graves' hyperthyroidism and ophthalmopathy (dated by TCRdb to the late 2010s). The library relied on multiplex PCR. For sequencing, an Illumina HiSeq 2000 was employed. The TCR beta CDR3 regions were amplified from RNA transcripts. A first-round RT-PCR of the TCR CDR3 used the HTBI primer set with the Qiagen OneStep RT-PCR kit. TCRdb trimmed the raw reads at Q25, called clones with MiXCR and kept productive beta chains. When rows share a CDR3 protein, they turn into one entry using the most common DNA and genes. This sample gives under 350,000 distinct CDR3 sequences in total; around 20% of them show up just once. Jointly, the top ten make up 50% of the sample. The sequenced material came from blood. Receptors originate from a woman in her forties or fifties with Graves' hyperthyroidism.

This clonotype was counted a few times. This chain connects TRBV15 to TRBJ1-6; TRBD1 might be the D (5 bases). The CDR3 is 17 amino acids. Trimming took 4 bases from V and 6 from J, leaving 19 bases between them. Germline CDR1 is LNHNV and CDR2 is YYDKDF (reference sequence). CDR3 sequence: CATSTSKRGKSNSPLHF. Here the CDR3 DNA reads TGTGCCACCAGCACCAGTAAGCGGGGGAAAAGTAATTCACCCCTCCACTTT.

This clonotype was seen a few times. This chain uses TRBV20-1 with TRBJ2-3, with 9 bases matching TRBD2. The CDR3 totals 14 residues. Germline CDR1 and CDR2: DFQATT and SNEGSKA (reference sequence). V was pared by 2 bases and J by 2 bases, with 2 bases of the junction left unmatched. CDR3 nucleotide sequence: TGCAGTGCTAGACTAGCGGGAAACACAGATACGCAGTATTTT. Translation: CSARLAGNTDTQYF.

The sample holds a few counts of this clonotype. This clone may be a read error of a much larger clone one base away. The V call is TRBV7-9, the J call TRBJ2-2; 7 bases agree with TRBD2. Germline CDR1 is SEHNR and CDR2 is FQNEAQ (reference sequence). This CDR3 region has 15 residues. The CDR3: CASSLALADTGELSF. CDR3 DNA: TGTGCCAGCAGCTTAGCGCTAGCGGACACCGGGGAGCTGTCTTTT.

Only a few counts were recorded for this clonotype. The chain is built from TRBV20-1 and TRBJ2-5; D remains ambiguous. The ends were cut back, 3 bases at V and 4 bases at J, with 6 bases in the middle. The CDR3 spans 11 residues. Looked up from germline, CDR1 is DFQATT and CDR2 is SNEGSKA (reference sequence). CDR3 coding DNA: TGCAGTGCTAGGAAGTCAGAGACCCAGTACTTC. Protein sequence: CSARKSETQYF.

In this sample, this clonotype turned up a few times. V gene TRBV19 combines with J gene TRBJ1-1; 8 bases are a match to TRBD1. Germline V gives CDR1 LNHDA, CDR2 SQIVND (reference sequence). Trimming at V came to 5 bases and at J to 1 base, leaving 9 bases not matched to a gene. The CDR3 is 16 residues long. CDR3: CASSPRQGRRNTEAFF. For the CDR3, the DNA is TGTGCCAGTAGTCCTCGACAGGGGAGAAGGAACACTGAAGCTTTCTTT.

This clonotype was recorded many times. This chain joins TRBV30 and TRBJ1-6; 10 bases are a match to TRBD1. CDR1 and CDR2 from the germline V gene are GTSNPN and SVGIG (reference sequence). The length of the CDR3 is 13 residues. With 7 bases clipped from V and 14 bases from J, the junction kept 11 bases outside the gene matches. The CDR3 DNA follows: TGTGCCTACACCGGGACAGGGGCGGCGGCCCTCCACTTT. Residues: CAYTGTGAAALHF.

The chain has TRBV4-1 and TRBJ1-1, with D perhaps matching TRBD1 (6 bases). Trimming removed 3 bases at V and 6 bases at J, with 11 bases between. The CDR3 extends over 13 amino acids. Germline CDR1 is MGHRA and CDR2 is YSYEKL. CDR3 bases: TGCGCCAGCAGCCACGAGGGGGGGGCTGAAGCTTTCTTT. It is translated as CASSHEGGAEAFF.

Regarding this clonotype: A read error may explain this, as a much larger clone is one base away. The rearrangement links TRBV5-1 to TRBJ2-1; TRBD1 agrees at 9 bases. The CDR3 is 15 residues long. Germline V gene sequence: CDR1 SGHRS, CDR2 YFSETQ. CDR3 nucleotides: TGCGCCAGCAGTGCCGGGACAGGGCTTTACAATGAGCAGCTCTTC. It encodes CASSAGTGLYNEQLF.

A word on this clonotype: A much larger clone differs from this one at a single base, so this may be a read error. This rearrangement joins TRBV12-3 or TRBV12-4 to TRBJ2-3; perhaps TRBD1 as D (5 bases). The V end was cut by 6 bases, the J end by 10 bases, with 23 bases between. The CDR3 consists of 15 residues. CDR3 loop: CASSLPLRGAYAQYF. The CDR3 region has the DNA TGTGCCAGCAGCCTTCCATTGCGTGGGGCATATGCGCAGTATTTT.

This clonotype has at least ten counts. The chain carries TRBV10-3 and TRBJ2-5, with 10 nucleotides matching TRBD2. The CDR3 has 15 amino acids. The ends lost 10 bases at V and 6 bases at J; junction bases unmatched: 14. Germline CDR1 is ENHRY and CDR2 is SYGVKD. The CDR3 coding sequence is TGTGCCACCATTGGGGAGCTAGCGGGGGCGAAGACCCAGTACTTC. Its translation is CATIGELAGAKTQYF.

The genes are TRBV15 and TRBJ1-6, with a possible D match to TRBD1 (5 bases). This CDR3 has 15 residues. Germline V gene sequence: CDR1 LNHNV, CDR2 YYDKDF (reference sequence). Trimming left V 0 bases short and J 9 bases short, with 12 bases between. As DNA, the CDR3 is TGTGCCACCAGCAGAGACCCCACCGGGACTTCACCCCTCCACTTT. Its translation: CATSRDPTGTSPLHF.

The CDR3 here is CASSGAINNYGYTF. CDR3 bases: TGTGCCAGCAGTGGGGCCATAAATAACTATGGCTACACCTTC. The rearrangement links TRBV2 to TRBJ1-2; the D is unclear. V was clipped by 4 bases and J by 1 base, with 10 bases between them. CDR1 is SNHLY, CDR2 FYNNEI, per germline. This CDR3 has 14 amino acids.

The rearrangement uses TRBV5-1 and TRBJ2-2; 7 positions match TRBD1. J gave up 2 bases and V 4 bases, and 5 bases lay outside the gene matches. CDR3 length: 15 amino acids. Germline V gene lookup returns CDR1 SGHRS and CDR2 YFSETQ. As DNA, the CDR3 is TGCGCCAGCAGCGTCGACAGGGTTAACACCGGGGAGCTGTTTTTT. Encoded protein: CASSVDRVNTGELFF.

This clonotype showed up many times. V usage is TRBV7-8 and J usage is TRBJ2-5; 8 nucleotides align to TRBD2. From germline, CDR1 is SGHVS and CDR2 FQNEAQ. Unmatched junction bases numbered 6, after V lost 1 base and J lost 5 bases. CDR3 length: 15 amino acids. For the CDR3, the DNA is TGTGCCAGCAGCTTAGTTAGCGGGGCTTGGGAGACCCAGTACTTC. Translation gives CASSLVSGAWETQYF.

The CDR3 region is CSARGQGAREQYF. Here the CDR3 DNA reads TGCAGTGCTCGCGGGCAGGGGGCGCGCGAGCAGTACTTC. V gene TRBV20-1 combines with J gene TRBJ2-7; TRBD1 agrees at 8 bases. The CDR3 is made up of 13 amino acids. The trim removed 5 bases at V and 6 bases at J, leaving 9 bases unmatched. The germline CDR1 and CDR2 sequences are DFQATT and SNEGSKA (reference sequence).

This clonotype has only a few counts. The genes are TRBV6-1 and TRBJ2-1; D may match TRBD1 or TRBD2 (7 bases each). This CDR3 region has 20 residues. The ends were cut back, 6 bases at V and 5 bases at J, with 32 bases in the middle. The V gene's germline CDR1 is MNHNS and CDR2 SASEGT. CDR3 in DNA: TGTGCCAGCAGCCACCGACAGGGAATTTTACTAGCGAGGGGTGACAATGAGCAGTTCTTC. As protein: CASSHRQGILLARGDNEQFF.

This clonotype was observed many times. The chain couples TRBV20-1 to TRBJ2-1; D might be TRBD1 (6 bases). The CDR3 is made up of 14 amino acids. V was cut by 2 bases and J by 0 bases, with 8 bases left in between. From germline, CDR1 is DFQATT and CDR2 SNEGSKA (reference sequence). The CDR3 here is CSARRGSSYNEQFF. Written as DNA, the CDR3 is TGCAGTGCTAGAAGGGGGAGCTCCTACAATGAGCAGTTCTTC.

The sample holds many counts of this clonotype. V and J are TRBV18 and TRBJ1-2; 7 nucleotides match TRBD1. The germline V gene has CDR1 KGHSH and CDR2 LQKENI. Trimming cost V 2 bases and J 7 bases; bases outside gene matches: 7. CDR3 length equals 14 residues. The CDR3 sequence is CASSPGTDLSGYTF. CDR3 in DNA: TGTGCCAGCTCACCAGGGACAGATCTATCTGGCTACACCTTC.

The chain joins TRBV4-1 to TRBJ2-3, with D possibly TRBD2 on 6 matching bases. The V and J ends lost 3 bases and 2 bases respectively, with 12 bases between them. Germline-derived CDR1 and CDR2 are MGHRA and YSYEKL. The CDR3 runs to 15 residues. CDR3 sequence reads: CASSQTGSYTDTQYF. DNA of the CDR3: TGCGCCAGCAGCCAGACCGGGAGTTACACAGATACGCAGTATTTT.

This clonotype occurred many times. The rearrangement uses TRBV7-2 and TRBJ1-1, with a possible D match to TRBD1 (5 bases). Trimming shortened V by 5 bases and J by 7 bases, and 32 bases separated the two germline ends. The CDR3 is 19 residues long. The germline V gene has CDR1 SGHTA and CDR2 FQGNSA. CDR3 residues: CASSPNVGGGLLGAYEAFF. CDR3 nucleotides: TGTGCCAGCAGCCCAAACGTGGGGGGTGGACTACTTGGGGCCTATGAAGCTTTCTTT. Full variable domain (remainder filled in from reference TRBV7-2 and TRBJ1-1): GAGVSQSPSNKVTEKGKDVELRCDPISGHTALYWYRQSLGQGLEFLIYFQGNSAPDKSGLPSDRFSAERTGGSVSTLTIQRTQQEDSAVYLCASSPNVGGGLLGAYEAFFGQGTRLTVV.

This chain uses TRBV28 with TRBJ2-2; 7 nucleotides agree with TRBD2. V shed 10 bases and J 4 bases; nucleotides not matched to a gene: 9. Germline V gene sequence: CDR1 MDHEN, CDR2 SYDVKM. The CDR3 loop spans 14 amino acids. Here the CDR3 reads CATLAETSTGELFF. Written as DNA, the CDR3 is TGTGCCACTCTAGCGGAGACGAGCACCGGGGAGCTGTTTTTT.

This clonotype appeared a few times. The chain has TRBV9 and TRBJ1-2; 10 bases align to TRBD1. Germline CDR1 SGDLS, CDR2 YYNGEE. V was clipped by 4 bases and J by 7 bases; unmatched bases: 13. CDR3 length: 16 residues. The CDR3 DNA reads as TGTGCCAGCAGCCCTCAGACAGGGGGCGCAGTTCTTGGCTACACCTTC. Its protein product is CASSPQTGGAVLGYTF.

The sample holds a few counts of this clonotype. CDR3 region: CASSYSGQGAYEQFF. The CDR3 DNA follows: TGTGCCAGCAGTTACTCAGGACAGGGGGCATATGAGCAGTTCTTC. The rearrangement uses TRBV6-6 and TRBJ2-1; 11 bases map to TRBD1. CDR1 is MNHNY, CDR2 SVGAGI, per germline (reference sequence). The CDR3 loop spans 15 amino acids. V was pared by 0 bases and J by 8 bases, with 3 bases of the junction left unmatched.